The T cell receptor (beta chain) under discussion was sequenced for a study of tumor-infiltrating lymphocytes in oesophageal squamous cell carcinoma. The CDR3 loop spans 14 amino acids. Germline-derived CDR1 and CDR2 are SGHTA and FQGNSA. This clonotype was found once. MiXCR, run by TCRdb on the PCR reads, gives a single entry per CDR3 protein. The sample shows fewer than 11,000 distinct CDR3 sequences, around three fifths of them seen only once. This receptor was identified in a male donor with esophageal squamous cell carcinoma. Sequenced material: esophageal tumor tissue. The V gene is TRBV7-2, the J gene TRBJ1-1; weak D call: TRBD1 (5 bases). The DNA end is a closer match to TRBJ1-6, so the J assignment may be wrong. The CDR3 sequence is CASGVGLYNSPLHF. CDR3 in DNA: TGTGCCAGCGGCGTGGGACTGTATAATTCACCCCTCCACTTT.